This entry lists 8 T cell receptor beta chains sequenced from one sample in a study of blood T cell repertoires in COVID-19. The assay was immunoSEQ multiplex PCR, and TCRdb's table has in-frame clones only and misses some. The sample consists of about 160,000 clones, over 85% of them appearing once. The sequenced material came from peripheral blood. These receptors originate from a woman aged 45-65 years with acute or convalescent COVID-19.

This CDR3 reads CASSRRTSGRAYNEQFF. As DNA, the CDR3 is TGTGCCAGCTCACGACGGACTAGCGGGAGAGCCTACAATGAGCAGTTCTTC. This chain links TRBV18 with TRBJ2-1; TRBD2 aligns across 13 bases. CDR1 KGHSH and CDR2 LQKENI come from the germline V gene. The CDR3 totals 17 residues. Germline trimming cut 4 bases from V and 2 bases from J; bases unmatched to any gene: 5.

The gene calls are TRBV7-9 and TRBJ2-2, with 7 bases fitting TRBD1. The germline gives CDR1 SEHNR, CDR2 FQNEAQ (reference sequence). Germline trimming cut 6 bases from V and 0 bases from J; bases unmatched to any gene: 4. The CDR3 loop spans 15 amino acids. The CDR3 DNA reads as TGTGCCAGCAGAAGGGACAGCTCGAACACCGGGGAGCTGTTTTTT. The encoded protein is CASRRDSSNTGELFF.

This rearrangement joins TRBV7-9 to TRBJ1-2; 10 bases are a match to TRBD1. This CDR3 contains 14 residues. The J segment lost 3 bases and the V segment lost 4 bases, leaving 2 bases of the junction unmatched. Germline CDR1 is SEHNR and CDR2 is FQNEAQ (reference sequence). Written as DNA, the CDR3 is TGTGCCAGCAGCTCGGGACAGGGGTACTATGGCTACACCTTC. Translated, it gives CASSSGQGYYGYTF.

The chain employs TRBV25-1 and TRBJ1-6; 8 bases map to TRBD1. The CDR3 loop spans 14 amino acids. With V trimmed by 2 bases and J by 8 bases, 2 bases remained unmatched. Germline V gene data show CDR1 as MGHDK and CDR2 as SYGVNS. The CDR3 nucleotides are TGTGCCAGCAGTGAAACAGGGGGGCATTCACCCCTCCACTTT. It encodes CASSETGGHSPLHF.

The chain combines TRBV13 with TRBJ2-7; D perhaps matches TRBD2 (7 bases). Trimming stripped 5 bases from V and 3 bases from J, with 14 bases between. This CDR3 spans 14 amino acids. Germline CDR1 and CDR2: PRHDT and FYEKMQ (reference sequence). The CDR3 loop reads CASSDSGGGYEQYF. CDR3 sequence (DNA): TGTGCCAGCAGCGATTCGGGGGGCGGCTACGAGCAGTACTTC.

This rearrangement joins TRBV27 to TRBJ1-5; D is unresolved. Germline-derived CDR1 and CDR2 are MNHEY and SMNVEV (reference sequence). V lost 3 bases and J 10 bases, leaving 10 bases between the germline ends. The length of the CDR3 is 12 residues. CDR3 nucleotide sequence: TGTGCCAGCAGTTTGGGCCTCGGCCCCCAGCATTTT. Translating it yields CASSLGLGPQHF.

The V call is TRBV4-3, the J call TRBJ2-7; 7 bases are a match to TRBD2. The V segment lost 1 base and the J segment 1 base; nucleotides outside the gene matches: 10. The germline V gene has CDR1 LGHNA and CDR2 YSLEER. This CDR3 has 17 residues. The CDR3 nucleotides read TGCGCCAGCAGCCAAGGGGGGTGGGCTAGCGGATCCTACGAGCAGTACTTC. This sequence encodes CASSQGGWASGSYEQYF.

This clone was counted a few times. The CDR3 DNA reads as TGTGCCAGTAGTGACCGGACAGGGACCGGAAACACCATATATTTT. As protein: CASSDRTGTGNTIYF. The chain links TRBV19 to TRBJ1-3, with TRBD1 identical over 8 bases. This CDR3 is 15 amino acids long. CDR1 is LNHDA and CDR2 is SQIVND in the germline V gene (reference sequence). Trimming took 5 bases from V and 4 from J; bases not matched to a gene: 7.